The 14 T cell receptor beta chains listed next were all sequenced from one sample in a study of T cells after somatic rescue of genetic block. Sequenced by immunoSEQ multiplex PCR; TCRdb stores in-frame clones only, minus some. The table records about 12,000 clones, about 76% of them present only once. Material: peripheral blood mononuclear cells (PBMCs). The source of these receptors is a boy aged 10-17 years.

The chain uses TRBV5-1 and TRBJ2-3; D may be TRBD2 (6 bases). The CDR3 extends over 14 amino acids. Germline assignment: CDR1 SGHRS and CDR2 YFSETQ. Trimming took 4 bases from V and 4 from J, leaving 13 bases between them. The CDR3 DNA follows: TGCGCCAGCAGCCCGACTAGTCCCCCAGATACGCAGTATTTT. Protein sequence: CASSPTSPPDTQYF.

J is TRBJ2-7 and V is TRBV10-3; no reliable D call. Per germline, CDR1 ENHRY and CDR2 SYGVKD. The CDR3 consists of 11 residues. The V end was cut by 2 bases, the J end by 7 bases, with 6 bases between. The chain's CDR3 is CAISETAEQYF. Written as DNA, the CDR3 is TGTGCCATCAGTGAGACGGCAGAGCAGTACTTC.

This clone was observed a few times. Written as DNA, the CDR3 is TGTGCCAGCAGTTTAGGACTAGCGGGAGTTGGTGAGCAGTTCTTC. Amino acid sequence: CASSLGLAGVGEQFF. The V and J genes are TRBV27 and TRBJ2-1, with 13 nucleotides matching TRBD2. CDR3 size: 15 residues. Germline CDR1 MNHEY, CDR2 SMNVEV (reference sequence). Losses at the gene ends were 2 bases for V and 9 bases for J; bases not matched to a gene: 4.

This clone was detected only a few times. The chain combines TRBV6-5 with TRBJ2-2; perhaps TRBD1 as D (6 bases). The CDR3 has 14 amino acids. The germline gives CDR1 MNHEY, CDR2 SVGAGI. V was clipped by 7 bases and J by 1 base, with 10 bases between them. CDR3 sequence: CASTQGQNTGELFF. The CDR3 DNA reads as TGTGCCAGCACCCAGGGACAGAACACCGGGGAGCTGTTTTTT.

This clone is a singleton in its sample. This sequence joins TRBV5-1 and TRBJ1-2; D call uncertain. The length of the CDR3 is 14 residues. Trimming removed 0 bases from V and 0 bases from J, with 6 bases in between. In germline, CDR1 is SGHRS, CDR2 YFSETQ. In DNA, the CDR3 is TGCGCCAGCAGCTTGGCGGCAGCTAACTATGGCTACACCTTC. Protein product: CASSLAAANYGYTF. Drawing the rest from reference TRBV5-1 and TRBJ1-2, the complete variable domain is KAGVTQTPRYLIKTRGQQVTLSCSPISGHRSVSWYQQTPGQGLQFLFEYFSETQRNKGNFPGRFSGRQFSNSRSEMNVSTLELGDSALYLCASSLAAANYGYTFGSGTRLTVV.

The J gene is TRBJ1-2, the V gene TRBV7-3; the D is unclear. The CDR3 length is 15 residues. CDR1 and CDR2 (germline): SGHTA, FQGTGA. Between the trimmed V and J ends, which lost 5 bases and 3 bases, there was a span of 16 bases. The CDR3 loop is CASSPSSVGYYGYTF. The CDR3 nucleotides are TGTGCCAGCAGCCCTTCCTCTGTGGGGTACTATGGCTACACCTTC. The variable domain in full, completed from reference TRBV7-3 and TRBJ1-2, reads GAGVSQTPSNKVTEKGKYVELRCDPISGHTALYWYRQSLGQGPEFLIYFQGTGAADDSGLPNDRFFAVRPEGSVSTLKIQRTERGDSAVYLCASSPSSVGYYGYTFGSGTRLTVV.

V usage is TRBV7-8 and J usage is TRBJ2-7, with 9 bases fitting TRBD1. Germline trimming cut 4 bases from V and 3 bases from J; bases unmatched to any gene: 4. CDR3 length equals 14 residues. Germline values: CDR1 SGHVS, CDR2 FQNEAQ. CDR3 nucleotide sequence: TGTGCCAGCAGCTCCCGGGACAGGGACTACGAGCAGTACTTC. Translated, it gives CASSSRDRDYEQYF.

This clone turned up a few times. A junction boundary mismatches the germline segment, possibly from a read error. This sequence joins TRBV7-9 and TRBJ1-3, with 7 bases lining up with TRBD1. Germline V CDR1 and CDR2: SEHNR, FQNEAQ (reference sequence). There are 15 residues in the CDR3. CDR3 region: CASSLEWTGTLGLDF. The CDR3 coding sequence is TGTGCCAGCAGCTTAGAGTGGACAGGAACCCTGGGGCTTGATTTT.

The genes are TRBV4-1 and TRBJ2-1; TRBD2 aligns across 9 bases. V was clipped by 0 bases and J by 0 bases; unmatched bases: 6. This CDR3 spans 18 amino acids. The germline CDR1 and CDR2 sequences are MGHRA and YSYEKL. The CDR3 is CASSQDAGGVSSYNEQFF. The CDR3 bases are TGCGCCAGCAGCCAAGACGCGGGAGGGGTTAGCTCCTACAATGAGCAGTTCTTC.

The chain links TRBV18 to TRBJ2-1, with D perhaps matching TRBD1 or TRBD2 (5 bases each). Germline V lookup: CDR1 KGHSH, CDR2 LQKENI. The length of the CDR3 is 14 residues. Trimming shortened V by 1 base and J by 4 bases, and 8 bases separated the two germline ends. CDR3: CASSPRDQYNEQFF. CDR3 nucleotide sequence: TGTGCCAGCTCACCACGGGACCAGTACAATGAGCAGTTCTTC.

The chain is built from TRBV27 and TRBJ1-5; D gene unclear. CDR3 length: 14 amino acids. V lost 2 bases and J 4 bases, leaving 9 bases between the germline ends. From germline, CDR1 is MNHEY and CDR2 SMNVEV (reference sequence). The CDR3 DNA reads TGTGCCAGCAGTTTAGTGGGTCGAAATCAGCCCCAGCATTTT. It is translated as CASSLVGRNQPQHF.

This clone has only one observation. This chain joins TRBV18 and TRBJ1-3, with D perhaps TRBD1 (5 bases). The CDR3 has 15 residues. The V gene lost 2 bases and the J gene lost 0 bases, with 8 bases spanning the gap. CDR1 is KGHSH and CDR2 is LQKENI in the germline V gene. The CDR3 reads CASSPGTASGNTIYF. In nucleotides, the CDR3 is TGTGCCAGCTCACCAGGGACTGCCTCTGGAAACACCATATATTTT.

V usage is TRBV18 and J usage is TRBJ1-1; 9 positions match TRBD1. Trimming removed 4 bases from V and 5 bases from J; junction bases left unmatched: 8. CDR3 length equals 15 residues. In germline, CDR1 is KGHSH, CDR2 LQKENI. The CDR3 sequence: CASSRDRDRTTEAFF. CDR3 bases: TGTGCCAGCTCACGGGACAGGGACCGAACAACTGAAGCTTTCTTT.

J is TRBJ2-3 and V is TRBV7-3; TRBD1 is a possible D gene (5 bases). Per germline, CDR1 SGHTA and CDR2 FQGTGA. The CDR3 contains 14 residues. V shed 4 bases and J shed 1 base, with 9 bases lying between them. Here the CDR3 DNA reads TGTGCCAGCAGCTCAGCGACAGGCACAGATACGCAGTATTTT. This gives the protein CASSSATGTDTQYF. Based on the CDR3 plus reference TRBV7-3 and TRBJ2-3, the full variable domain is GAGVSQTPSNKVTEKGKYVELRCDPISGHTALYWYRQSLGQGPEFLIYFQGTGAADDSGLPNDRFFAVRPEGSVSTLKIQRTERGDSAVYLCASSSATGTDTQYFGPGTRLTVL.